This T cell receptor (beta chain) was captured in a study of identical twins. Study-wide findings and caveats: Models underestimated how often monozygotic twins shared out-of-frame TCR alpha. Those out-of-frame alpha sequences shared by twins showed an excess of low generation probability.

TCRdb called the 5' RACE reads again in MiXCR, with one record for every CDR3 protein. The table includes 640,000 or so distinct CDR3 sequences, 6.1% detected once. This CDR3 spans 14 amino acids. The trim removed 4 bases at V and 9 bases at J, leaving 8 bases unmatched. Germline V lookup: CDR1 LGHDT, CDR2 YNNKEL (reference sequence). In its sample, this clonotype was seen many times. Its antigen is as yet unknown. Sample: naive T cells sorted from blood. The receptor was derived from a man aged 18 to 30 in good health. V is TRBV3-1 and J is TRBJ2-1, with 8 bases matching TRBD2. The CDR3 coding sequence is TGTGCCAGCAGCCGCGCGGGAGGACGACGTGAGCAGTTCTTC. This gives the protein CASSRAGGRREQFF.